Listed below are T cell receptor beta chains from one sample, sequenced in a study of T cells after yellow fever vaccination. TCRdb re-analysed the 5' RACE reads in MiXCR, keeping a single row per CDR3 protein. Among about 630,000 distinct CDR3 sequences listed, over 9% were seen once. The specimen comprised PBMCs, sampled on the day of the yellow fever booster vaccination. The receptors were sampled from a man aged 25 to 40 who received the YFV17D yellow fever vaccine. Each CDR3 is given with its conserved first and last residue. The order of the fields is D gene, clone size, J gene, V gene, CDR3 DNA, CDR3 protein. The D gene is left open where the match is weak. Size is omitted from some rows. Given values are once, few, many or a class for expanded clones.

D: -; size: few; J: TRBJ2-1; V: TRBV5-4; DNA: TGTGCCAGCAGCTTGGATCAGGCGCCTTCCAATGAGCAGTTCTTC; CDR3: CASSLDQAPSNEQFF
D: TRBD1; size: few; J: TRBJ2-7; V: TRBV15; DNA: TGTGCCACCAGCTTCGACAGGGCAAGCTCCTACGAGCAGTACTTC; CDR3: CATSFDRASSYEQYF
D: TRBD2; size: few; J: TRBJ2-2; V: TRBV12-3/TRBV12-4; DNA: TGTGCCAGCAGCCCCTCCGGGGGGGCTCTAACCGGGGAGCTGTTTTTT; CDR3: CASSPSGGALTGELFF
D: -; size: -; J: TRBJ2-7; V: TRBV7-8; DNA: TGTGCCAGCAGCTTAGCTCCAACCGCCCTCGAGCAGTACTTC; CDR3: CASSLAPTALEQYF
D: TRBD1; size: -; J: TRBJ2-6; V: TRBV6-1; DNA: TGTGCCAGCGTGATAAGGACAGGGGGTTGGAGAGCCGGCTCTGGGGCCAACGTCCTGACTTTC; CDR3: CASVIRTGGWRAGSGANVLTF
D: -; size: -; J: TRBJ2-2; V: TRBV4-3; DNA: TGCGCCAGCAGCCAAGACCACACAGGGAACACCGGGGAGCTGTTTTTT; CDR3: CASSQDHTGNTGELFF
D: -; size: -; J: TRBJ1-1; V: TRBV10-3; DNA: TGTGCCATCAGGCGGACCCCGGACACTGAAGCTTTCTTT; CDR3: CAIRRTPDTEAFF
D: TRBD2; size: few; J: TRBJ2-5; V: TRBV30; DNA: TGTGCCTGGACCCTAGGGCCTAGCGGGAGTCTAGAGACCCAGTACTTC; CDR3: CAWTLGPSGSLETQYF
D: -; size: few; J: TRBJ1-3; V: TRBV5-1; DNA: TGCGCCAGCAGCTCTACTGACCCACCGTATAGCTCTGGAAACACCATATATTTT; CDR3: CASSSTDPPYSSGNTIYF
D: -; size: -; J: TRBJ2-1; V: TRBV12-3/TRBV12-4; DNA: TGTGCCAGCAGTTTAATCACGAGCAGCAATGAGCAGTTCTTC; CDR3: CASSLITSSNEQFF
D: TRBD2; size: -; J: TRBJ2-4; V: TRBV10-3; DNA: TGTGCCATCAGCACACTAGCGGGAGGGCCTTCAACCAAAAACATTCAGTACTTC; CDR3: CAISTLAGGPSTKNIQYF
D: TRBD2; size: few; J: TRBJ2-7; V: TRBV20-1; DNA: TGCAGTGCTAGTCAGGGTAGCGGGAGTACTTACGAGCAGTACTTC; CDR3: CSASQGSGSTYEQYF
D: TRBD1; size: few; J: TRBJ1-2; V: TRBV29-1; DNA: TGCAGCGCCCGGGACAGGGAGAATGGCTACACCTTC; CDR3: CSARDRENGYTF
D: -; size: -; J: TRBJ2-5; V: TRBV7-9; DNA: TGTGCCAGCAGCGGTAGCCGGGAGACCCAGCACTTC; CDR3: CASSGSRETQHF
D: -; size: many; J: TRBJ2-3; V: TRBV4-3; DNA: TGCGCCAGCAGCCAAGAGGCTAGCACAGATACGCAGTATTTT; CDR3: CASSQEASTDTQYF
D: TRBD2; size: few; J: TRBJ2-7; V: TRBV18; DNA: TGTGCCAGCTCACGAGCCGGGACTAGCGGGAGTTACGAGCAGTACTTC; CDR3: CASSRAGTSGSYEQYF
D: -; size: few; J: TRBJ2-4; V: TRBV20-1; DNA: TGCAGTGCCCCCCCACGAGCCAAAAACATTCAGTACTTC; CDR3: CSAPPRAKNIQYF
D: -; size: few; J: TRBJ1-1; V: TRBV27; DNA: TGTGCCAGCAGAGTGATTGGAATGAACACTGAAGCTTTCTTT; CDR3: CASRVIGMNTEAFF
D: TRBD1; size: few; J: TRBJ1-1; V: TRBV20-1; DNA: TGCAGTGCTCCTGACAGGGGGAAGACTGAAGCTTTCTTT; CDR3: CSAPDRGKTEAFF
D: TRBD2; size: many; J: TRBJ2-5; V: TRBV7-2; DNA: TGTGCCAGCAGCTTAGAACTAGCGAGGCAAGAGACCCAGTACTTC; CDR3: CASSLELARQETQYF
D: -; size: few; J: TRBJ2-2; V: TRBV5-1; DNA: TGCGCCAGCAGCTTGGTCAGTGCCGGGGAGCTGTTTTTT; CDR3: CASSLVSAGELFF
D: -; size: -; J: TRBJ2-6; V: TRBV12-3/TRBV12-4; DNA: TGTGCCAGCAGTATGGGGGCTGGGGCCAACGTCCTGACTTTC; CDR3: CASSMGAGANVLTF
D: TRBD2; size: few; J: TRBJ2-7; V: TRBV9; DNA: TGTGCCAGCAGCGTTAGCGGGGCAAGCTCCTACGAGCAGTACTTC; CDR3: CASSVSGASSYEQYF
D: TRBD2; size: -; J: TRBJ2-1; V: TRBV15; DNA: TGTGCCACCAGGCGAGGGATCGGGCGGGAGGGCCGGAATGAGCAGTTCTTC; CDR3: CATRRGIGREGRNEQFF
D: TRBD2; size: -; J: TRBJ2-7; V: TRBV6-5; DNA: TGTGCCAGCAGTTTCATAGCGGGAGGGCCCCACGAGCAGTACTTC; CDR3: CASSFIAGGPHEQYF
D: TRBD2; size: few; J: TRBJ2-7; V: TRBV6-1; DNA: TGTGCCAGCAGTCGTAGCGGGAGAGGGGGTCGCCCCTACGAGCAGTACTTC; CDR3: CASSRSGRGGRPYEQYF
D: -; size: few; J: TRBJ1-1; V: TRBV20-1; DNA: TGCAGTGCTAGACTGAACAGGGCGGTGAACACTGAAGCTTTCTTT; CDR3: CSARLNRAVNTEAFF
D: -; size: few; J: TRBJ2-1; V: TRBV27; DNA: TGTGCCAGCAGTTCCGACTCCCGGGGAGTCGATGAGCAGTTCTTC; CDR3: CASSSDSRGVDEQFF
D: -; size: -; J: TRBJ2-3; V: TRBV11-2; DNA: TGTGCCAGCAGTCCCACAGGGTTCCCAGATACGCAGTATTTT; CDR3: CASSPTGFPDTQYF
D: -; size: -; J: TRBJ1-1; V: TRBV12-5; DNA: TGTGCTAGTGGTTTGACGTCGGGGGTGACTGAAGCTTTCTTT; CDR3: CASGLTSGVTEAFF
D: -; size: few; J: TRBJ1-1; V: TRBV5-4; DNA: TGTGCCAGCAGCGGCCACGGACGGAACACTGAAGCTTTCTTT; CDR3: CASSGHGRNTEAFF
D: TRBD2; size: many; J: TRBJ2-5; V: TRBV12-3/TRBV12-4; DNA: TGTGCCAGCAGTTTTAGCGGGAGGTCCCAAGAGACCCAGTACTTC; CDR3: CASSFSGRSQETQYF
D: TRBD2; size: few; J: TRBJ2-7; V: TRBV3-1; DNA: TGTGCCAGCAGCCAAGGTAACGCGGGAGGGCCAAGCTACGAGCAGTACTTC; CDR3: CASSQGNAGGPSYEQYF
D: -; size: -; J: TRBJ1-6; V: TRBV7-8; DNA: TGTGCCAGCAGCTTCCGGGGGGGTACCACGGGATTGAATTCACCCCTCCACTTT; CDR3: CASSFRGGTTGLNSPLHF
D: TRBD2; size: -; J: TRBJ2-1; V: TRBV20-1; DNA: TGCAGTGCTTCTGGGACTAGCGGGAGGGGATCCTACAATGAGCAGTTCTTC; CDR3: CSASGTSGRGSYNEQFF
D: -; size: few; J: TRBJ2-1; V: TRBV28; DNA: TGTGCCAGCAGTTTTGAGTCTTCGGCCTCACCTTTTGAGCAGTTCTTC; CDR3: CASSFESSASPFEQFF
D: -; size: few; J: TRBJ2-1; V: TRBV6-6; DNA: TGTGCCAGCACCCTGACCCAATTGAATGAGCAGTTCTTC; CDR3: CASTLTQLNEQFF